This entry lists 21 T cell receptor beta chains sequenced from one sample in a study of blood T cell repertoires in COVID-19. Generated by immunoSEQ multiplex PCR, the TCRdb table keeps only in-frame clones and is missing some. The repertoire holds around 190,000 clones, with 86% as singletons. The sequencing input was peripheral blood. All receptors come from a man aged 70-80 years with active or convalescent COVID-19.

The chain couples TRBV27 to TRBJ1-2; maybe TRBD1 (6 bases). The germline V and J ends were trimmed by 7 bases and 1 base, with 16 bases remaining between them. The CDR3 is 15 amino acids. Germline V gene lookup returns CDR1 MNHEY and CDR2 SMNVEV (reference sequence). CDR3 sequence: CASTLVPGHNYGYTF. CDR3 bases: TGTGCCAGCACCCTAGTCCCGGGACATAACTATGGCTACACCTTC.

The chain couples TRBV19 to TRBJ1-2; 9 bases map to TRBD1. This CDR3 contains 14 residues. The germline CDR1 and CDR2 sequences are LNHDA and SQIVND (reference sequence). The junction had 1 base not matched to a gene; V was cut back by 3 bases and J by 2 bases. CDR3 loop: CASSIGQGNYGYTF. Here the CDR3 DNA reads TGTGCCAGTAGTATCGGACAGGGGAACTATGGCTACACCTTC.

This rearrangement joins TRBV11-2 to TRBJ2-7; 9 bases fit TRBD1. CDR3 length equals 18 residues. The V gene end was trimmed by 5 bases and the J gene end by 5 bases; junction bases not matched to a gene: 19. In germline, CDR1 is SGHAT, CDR2 FQNNGV. This CDR3 is CASSRQGGPTPESDEQYF. The CDR3 DNA follows: TGTGCCAGCAGCCGACAGGGGGGTCCGACCCCAGAGTCCGACGAGCAGTACTTC.

The chain has TRBV7-2 and TRBJ1-1, with D uncertain. Trimming removed 0 bases at V and 3 bases at J, with 8 bases between. This CDR3 has 14 residues. The germline V gene encodes CDR1 SGHTA and CDR2 FQGNSA. CDR3 bases: TGTGCCAGCAGCTTAGCCTACACAGACACTGAAGCTTTCTTT. This translates into CASSLAYTDTEAFF.

The J gene is TRBJ1-1, the V gene TRBV4-3; D gene unclear. Germline-derived CDR1 and CDR2 are LGHNA and YSLEER. The V gene lost 0 bases and the J gene lost 7 bases, with 9 bases spanning the gap. CDR3 length: 13 residues. The DNA of the CDR3 is TGCGCCAGCAGCCAAGATAGAGGGAATGAAGCTTTCTTT. Protein sequence: CASSQDRGNEAFF.

The rearrangement links TRBV30 to TRBJ1-5; no reliable D call. CDR3 size: 13 residues. From germline, CDR1 is GTSNPN and CDR2 SVGIG (reference sequence). Trimming cost V 2 bases and J 3 bases, with 8 bases left between them. In DNA form, the CDR3 reads TGTGCCTGGAGTAGCCGCTACAATCAGCCCCAGCATTTT. It translates to CAWSSRYNQPQHF.

V usage is TRBV29-1 and J usage is TRBJ1-4, with 8 positions matching TRBD1. This CDR3 is 16 amino acids long. The germline CDR1 and CDR2 sequences are SQVTM and ANQGSEA. The V segment lost 7 bases and the J segment 10 bases; nucleotides outside the gene matches: 20. CDR3 residues: CSAVAAGGRLVGKLFF. The DNA for the CDR3 is TGCAGCGCTGTGGCAGCAGGGGGCAGGCTCGTGGGAAAACTGTTTTTT.

The DNA for the CDR3 is TGTGCCAGCAGCTTATATGAAAACGGAAAACTGTTTTTT. As protein: CASSLYENGKLFF. V usage is TRBV7-2 and J usage is TRBJ1-4; no clear D. The CDR3 loop spans 13 amino acids. Trimming stripped 2 bases from V and 10 bases from J, with 11 bases between. Germline CDR1 and CDR2: SGHTA and FQGNSA.

J is TRBJ1-5 and V is TRBV28; perhaps TRBD1 as D (5 bases). The CDR3 is 15 amino acids. V was cut by 8 bases and J by 9 bases, with 23 bases left in between. Germline assignment: CDR1 MDHEN and CDR2 SYDVKM. Here the CDR3 DNA reads TGTGCCAGCGGATTGCGGGACGTCAGGCTTGGGCCCCAGCATTTT. It translates to CASGLRDVRLGPQHF.

This rearrangement joins TRBV27 to TRBJ1-1; 7 positions match TRBD1. With V trimmed by 6 bases and J by 0 bases, 10 bases remained unmatched. Germline V lookup: CDR1 MNHEY, CDR2 SMNVEV (reference sequence). The CDR3 has 16 amino acids. Written as DNA, the CDR3 is TGTGCCAGCAGCACCCGACAGGGCCCCATGAACACTGAAGCTTTCTTT. Its translation: CASSTRQGPMNTEAFF.

The gene calls are TRBV7-8 and TRBJ2-5; 7 bases line up with TRBD2. V lost 7 bases, J lost 5 bases, and 19 bases stayed unmatched. This CDR3 is built from 17 residues. Germline V gene sequence: CDR1 SGHVS, CDR2 FQNEAQ. CDR3 protein: CASTRLTSGRVGETQYF. DNA of the CDR3: TGTGCCAGCACCCGACTCACCTCGGGGAGGGTAGGGGAGACCCAGTACTTC.

This clone was seen once. V usage is TRBV3-1 (or the pseudogene TRBV3-2) and J usage is TRBJ2-1; 13 bases match TRBD2. V was pared by 1 base and J by 1 base, with 7 bases of the junction left unmatched. From germline, CDR1 is LGHDT and CDR2 YNNKEL (reference sequence). This CDR3 contains 19 residues. Written as DNA, the CDR3 is TGTGCCAGCAGCCAAGTCGGATCGACTAGCGGGGGGTCCTACAATGAGCAGTTCTTC. Translating gives CASSQVGSTSGGSYNEQFF.

The rearrangement links TRBV2 to TRBJ2-7; 7 bases map to TRBD1. In germline, CDR1 is SNHLY, CDR2 FYNNEI. The V gene end was trimmed by 3 bases and the J gene end by 5 bases; junction bases not matched to a gene: 7. The CDR3 covers 14 residues. Here the CDR3 reads CASSETGSTHEQYF. As DNA, the CDR3 is TGTGCCAGCAGTGAGACAGGGAGTACCCACGAGCAGTACTTC.

Points on this clone: In the same sample, other DNA sequences code for this CDR3. J is TRBJ2-5 and V is TRBV28, with D perhaps TRBD2 (7 bases). Looked up from germline, CDR1 is MDHEN and CDR2 is SYDVKM. This CDR3 is built from 13 residues. Trimming cost V 7 bases and J 2 bases, with 11 bases left between them. This CDR3 is CASKRGGQETQYF. CDR3 nucleotides: TGTGCCAGCAAGAGGGGGGGGCAAGAGACCCAGTACTTC.

The chain uses TRBV11-2 and TRBJ2-1; 7 nucleotides line up with TRBD1. Germline CDR1 and CDR2: SGHAT and FQNNGV. The CDR3 is made up of 17 amino acids. The ends lost 4 bases at V and 2 bases at J; junction bases unmatched: 11. Here the CDR3 DNA reads TGTGCCAGCAGCTCTCTCCGAGGGGGCCTCCCCTACAATGAGCAGTTCTTC. This sequence encodes CASSSLRGGLPYNEQFF.

The chain couples TRBV9 to TRBJ1-2; 8 nucleotides line up with TRBD1. Unmatched junction bases numbered 6, after V lost 3 bases and J lost 8 bases. CDR1 is SGDLS and CDR2 is YYNGEE in the germline V gene. The CDR3 sequence is 13 residues long. CDR3 in DNA: TGTGCCAGCAGCGCAGGGACAGGCAGCGGCTACACCTTC. Translating it yields CASSAGTGSGYTF.

This rearrangement joins TRBV24-1 to TRBJ1-2; 7 bases agree with TRBD1. V was clipped by 3 bases and J by 2 bases; unmatched bases: 5. The CDR3 sequence is 15 residues long. The germline V gene encodes CDR1 KGHDR and CDR2 SFDVKD. The CDR3 region has the DNA TGTGCCACCAGTGATGCAACGACAGGGAACTATGGCTACACCTTC. This encodes CATSDATTGNYGYTF.

The CDR3 coding sequence is TGTGCCAGTAGAAAGGACAGGGCAACTAATGAAAAACTGTTTTTT. Protein: CASRKDRATNEKLFF. The rearrangement uses TRBV19 and TRBJ1-4; 8 bases line up with TRBD1. After removal of 6 bases from V and 0 bases from J, the junction contained 3 bases not matched to a gene. CDR3 size: 15 residues. Germline-derived CDR1 and CDR2 are LNHDA and SQIVND (reference sequence).

This clone turned up a few times. The chain links TRBV2 to TRBJ2-7, with 7 bases identical to TRBD1. V lost 5 bases to trimming and J lost 2 bases; unmatched junction nucleotides: 9. CDR1 is SNHLY, CDR2 FYNNEI, per germline. There are 15 residues in the CDR3. DNA for the CDR3: TGTGCCAGCAGTCCCACCGGGACAGATGCCTACGAGCAGTACTTC. This translates into CASSPTGTDAYEQYF.

This rearrangement joins TRBV7-2 to TRBJ1-5; a possible D gene is TRBD1 (5 bases). The CDR3 sequence is 15 residues long. V lost 5 bases and J 0 bases, leaving 11 bases between the germline ends. Per the germline V gene, CDR1 is SGHTA and CDR2 is FQGNSA. CDR3 nucleotides: TGTGCCAGCAGCCCTCAGGGTCATAGCAATCAGCCCCAGCATTTT. Its protein product is CASSPQGHSNQPQHF.

As to this clone: This CDR3 is also generated by other DNA sequences in the sample. The gene calls are TRBV7-2 and TRBJ2-1, with a weak D call TRBD2 (7 bases). The CDR3 totals 15 residues. CDR1 is SGHTA, CDR2 FQGNSA, per germline. The germline V and J ends were trimmed by 1 base and 4 bases, with 11 bases remaining between them. CDR3 amino acids: CASSLVGGLYNEQFF. The CDR3, as DNA: TGTGCCAGCAGCTTAGTCGGGGGGCTTTACAATGAGCAGTTCTTC.